The 8 T cell receptor beta chains reported below all come from one sample, sequenced in a study of T-cell memory formation after mild COVID-19. TCRdb ran MiXCR on the 5' RACE reads and lists one entry per CDR3 protein. The sample carries approximately 340,000 distinct CDR3 sequences, around 15% recorded once. The sample consisted of PBMCs or a T cell subset sorted from them (not recorded which). Every receptor here comes from a man aged 18 to 29 who had mild COVID-19 (a few samples of this study predate the infection). Cell type and time point are not known.

The gene calls are TRBV4-3 and TRBJ1-2; D is perhaps TRBD1 (6 bases). Germline CDR1 reads LGHNA; CDR2 reads YSLEER. Deletions cut 0 bases from V and 4 bases from J, with 9 bases between. This CDR3 has 14 residues. The CDR3: CASSQERQAYGYTF. DNA of the CDR3: TGCGCCAGCAGCCAAGAGCGACAGGCCTATGGCTACACCTTC.

The V and J genes are TRBV14 and TRBJ2-7; 10 nucleotides agree with TRBD1. Unmatched junction bases numbered 9, after V lost 5 bases and J lost 5 bases. This CDR3 has 15 residues. Germline V gene lookup returns CDR1 SGHDN and CDR2 FVKESK. The CDR3 DNA reads as TGTGCCAGCAGCTACAGGGACAGGGGATCCCACGAGCAGTACTTC. Its protein product is CASSYRDRGSHEQYF.

The V gene is TRBV30, the J gene TRBJ2-5; D uncertain. Trimming took off 4 bases at V and 4 bases at J, with 7 bases between the two ends. CDR1 is GTSNPN, CDR2 SVGIG, per germline (reference sequence). This CDR3 is built from 11 residues. DNA of the CDR3: TGTGCCTGGACTAGTCGAGAGACCCAGTACTTC. As protein: CAWTSRETQYF. Full variable domain (remainder filled in from reference TRBV30 and TRBJ2-5): SQTIHQWPATLVQPVGSPLSLECTVEGTSNPNLYWYRQAAGRGLQLLFYSVGIGQISSEVPQNLSASRPQDRQFILSSKKLLLSDSGFYLCAWTSRETQYFGPGTRLLVL.

The chain couples TRBV28 to TRBJ2-7; D might be TRBD1 (5 bases). Germline-derived CDR1 and CDR2 are MDHEN and SYDVKM. Trimming cost V 3 bases and J 7 bases, with 10 bases left between them. This CDR3 has 12 residues. The DNA of the CDR3 is TGTGCCAGCAGTTTGTACAGGAGAGAGCAGTACTTC. Protein: CASSLYRREQYF.

The sample holds a few counts of this clonotype. The chain recombines TRBV15 with TRBJ2-3; 10 bases are shared with TRBD2. The V and J ends lost 2 bases and 3 bases, in that order; junction bases with no gene match: 5. CDR3 length: 16 residues. In germline, CDR1 is LNHNV, CDR2 YYDKDF (reference sequence). CDR3 nucleotide sequence: TGTGCCACCAGCAGATTGCTAGCGGGGGTGACAGATACGCAGTATTTT. Translated: CATSRLLAGVTDTQYF. The whole variable domain, filled in from reference TRBV15 and TRBJ2-3, reads DAMVIQNPRYQVTQFGKPVTLSCSQTLNHNVMYWYQQKSSQAPKLLFHYYDKDFNNEADTPDNFQSRRPNTSFCFLDIRSPGLGDTAMYLCATSRLLAGVTDTQYFGPGTRLTVL.

The gene calls are TRBV5-1 and TRBJ1-2, with D possibly matching TRBD1 (6 bases). The CDR3 sequence is 14 residues long. V lost 0 bases and J lost 9, with 15 bases in between. From germline, CDR1 is SGHRS and CDR2 YFSETQ. The CDR3 DNA sequence: TGCGCCAGCAGCTTGGGAACAGGGTCGCGTCGCTACACCTTC. Residues: CASSLGTGSRRYTF.

Ten or more counts support this clonotype. A read error may produce the germline difference seen at one junction end. This chain connects TRBV7-2 to TRBJ1-2, with unresolved D. The CDR3 has 13 residues. Germline values: CDR1 SGHTA, CDR2 FQGNSA. The CDR3 nucleotides read TGTGCCAGCACCTTAGCCCACCTCTATGGCTACACCTTC. It yields the protein CASTLAHLYGYTF. The entire variable domain, with the rest obtained from reference TRBV7-2 and TRBJ1-2, is as follows: GAGVSQSPSNKVTEKGKDVELRCDPISGHTALYWYRQSLGQGLEFLIYFQGNSAPDKSGLPSDRFSAERTGGSVSTLTIQRTQQEDSAVYLCASTLAHLYGYTFGSGTRLTVV.

The rearrangement joins TRBV5-4 to TRBJ2-3, with D unclear. Deletions cut 4 bases from V and 4 bases from J, with 22 bases between. The CDR3 contains 17 residues. The germline CDR1 and CDR2 sequences are SGHNT and YYREEE (reference sequence). The CDR3 reads CASSPVLTYDVPDTQYF. DNA of the CDR3: TGTGCCAGCAGCCCCGTGTTGACCTACGACGTCCCAGATACGCAGTATTTT.